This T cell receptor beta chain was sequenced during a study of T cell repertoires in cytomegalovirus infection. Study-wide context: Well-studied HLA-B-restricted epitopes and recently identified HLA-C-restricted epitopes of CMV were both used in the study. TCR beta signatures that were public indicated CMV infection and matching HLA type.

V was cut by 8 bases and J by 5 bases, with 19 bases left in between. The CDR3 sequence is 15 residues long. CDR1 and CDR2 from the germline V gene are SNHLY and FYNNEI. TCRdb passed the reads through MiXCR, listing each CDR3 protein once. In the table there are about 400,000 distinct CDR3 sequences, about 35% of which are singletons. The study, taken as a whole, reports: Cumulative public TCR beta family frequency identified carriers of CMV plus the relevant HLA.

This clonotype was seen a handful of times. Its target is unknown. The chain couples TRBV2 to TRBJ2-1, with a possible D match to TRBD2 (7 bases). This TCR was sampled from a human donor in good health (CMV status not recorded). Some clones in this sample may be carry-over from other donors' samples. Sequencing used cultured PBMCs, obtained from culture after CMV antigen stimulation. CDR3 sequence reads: CASVPRGAHNNEQFF. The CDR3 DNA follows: TGTGCCAGCGTTCCTCGGGGGGCACACAACAATGAGCAGTTCTTC.